The next 4 T cell receptor beta chains were all read from a single sample in a study of molecular identifiers for immune sequencing clone quantification. MiXCR, run by TCRdb on the PCR reads, gives a single entry per CDR3 protein. The sample contains just under 650,000 distinct CDR3 sequences, around 20% of which appear only once. Sequencing was carried out using naive CD8+ T cells from blood, with Jurkat cell RNA spiked in. The subset was: FACS-sorted CD8+CD4-CCR7+CD45RA+ naive T cells. These receptors were taken from a human donor in good health. Some libraries in this study had Jurkat cell RNA spiked in.

This clonotype was recorded at least ten times. This chain connects TRBV5-8 to TRBJ2-7; D unresolved. The germline gives CDR1 SGHTS, CDR2 YDEGEE. The CDR3 has 14 amino acids. V lost 1 base, J lost 0 bases, and 8 bases lay in between. In DNA, the CDR3 is TGTGCCAGCAGCTTGCTCGCCCTCTCCTACGAGCAGTACTTC. Amino acid sequence: CASSLLALSYEQYF.

Comments on this clonotype: A much larger clone differs from this one at a single base, so this may be a read error. The V gene is TRBV15, the J gene TRBJ1-5, with 9 bases aligning to TRBD1. The germline gives CDR1 LNHNV, CDR2 YYDKDF (reference sequence). This CDR3 spans 15 amino acids. The CDR3 loop reads CATSRGTGFNQPRHF. The CDR3, as DNA: TGTGCCACCAGCAGGGGGACAGGGTTTAATCAGCCCCGGCATTTT.

To note about this clonotype: The germline gene is not matched at one end of the junction; a read error may be the cause. The chain links TRBV5-3 to TRBJ1-6; weak D call: TRBD1 (5 bases). TRBV5-3 qualifies as an ORF whose function is uncertain. The CDR3 is 16 residues long. This chain's CDR3 is CASSLEETGLNSPLHF. The CDR3 DNA is TGTGCCAGCAGCTTGGAGGAGACGGGACTCAATTCACCCCTCCACTTT.

This clonotype was detected ten times or more. The V and J genes are TRBV28 and TRBJ1-1, with no clear D. V was pared by 5 bases and J by 1 base, with 14 bases between. Germline-derived CDR1 and CDR2 are MDHEN and SYDVKM. CDR3 length: 15 amino acids. The CDR3 DNA sequence: TGTGCCAGCAGTACCCGGACCCGAGGGAACACTGAAGCTTTCTTT. Translating gives CASSTRTRGNTEAFF.